Listed here is a single TCR beta chain. This specimen comes from a study of T cell changes during pregnancy in multiple sclerosis. The method was immunoSEQ multiplex PCR; TCRdb's version includes in-frame clones alone and lacks a portion of them. The sample records fewer than 40,000 clones, roughly 87% being singletons. Germline-derived CDR1 and CDR2 are SEHNR and FQNEAQ (reference sequence). The CDR3 is 17 residues long. V shed 4 bases and J 7 bases; nucleotides not matched to a gene: 12. The TCR was taken from a female donor with multiple sclerosis, enrolled in a pregnancy study. This sequence joins TRBV7-9 and TRBJ2-2; TRBD1 agrees at 10 bases. The input for sequencing was CD8+ T cells from peripheral blood mononuclear cells, taken in the first trimester of pregnancy. The CDR3 sequence: CASSSTDRGHRGGELFF. Here the CDR3 DNA reads TGTGCCAGCAGCTCCACCGACAGGGGGCATCGTGGCGGGGAGCTGTTTTTT.